This T cell receptor beta chain was sequenced in a study of CD8 T cells in Susac syndrome. Sequencing of TCR beta covered CD8+ and CD4+ T cells obtained from blood. Bulk CD8+ and CD4+ cells came from magnetic negative isolation; CD8+ TEMRA by FACS. Study outcomes and limitations: The study's TCR sequencing and HLA analysis covered a relatively small number of individuals, and the study acknowledged this.

In the case of this clonotype: Its antigen is still unknown.

It was with random hexamers that roughly 0.5 to 1 ug RNA was reverse transcribed. immunoSEQ multiplex PCR amplified TCR beta CDR3 across 54 Vbeta, 13 Jbeta. TCRdb independently ran MiXCR on the immunoSEQ multiplex PCR reads; one entry per CDR3 protein. The repertoire holds fewer than 350,000 distinct CDR3 sequences, with 89% as singletons. The material sequenced was CD8+ T cells from PBMCs. This receptor was obtained from a human donor with multiple sclerosis.

Written as DNA, the CDR3 is TGTGCCAGCAGCGGGGACACTGGACCCTACGAGCAGTACTTC. Amino acid sequence: CASSGDTGPYEQYF. The gene calls are TRBV5-5 and TRBJ2-7, with a possible D match to TRBD1 (6 bases). The CDR3 extends over 14 amino acids. V was trimmed by 4 bases and J by 2 bases, leaving 13 bases between them. The germline V gene has CDR1 SGHKS and CDR2 YYEKEE (reference sequence).